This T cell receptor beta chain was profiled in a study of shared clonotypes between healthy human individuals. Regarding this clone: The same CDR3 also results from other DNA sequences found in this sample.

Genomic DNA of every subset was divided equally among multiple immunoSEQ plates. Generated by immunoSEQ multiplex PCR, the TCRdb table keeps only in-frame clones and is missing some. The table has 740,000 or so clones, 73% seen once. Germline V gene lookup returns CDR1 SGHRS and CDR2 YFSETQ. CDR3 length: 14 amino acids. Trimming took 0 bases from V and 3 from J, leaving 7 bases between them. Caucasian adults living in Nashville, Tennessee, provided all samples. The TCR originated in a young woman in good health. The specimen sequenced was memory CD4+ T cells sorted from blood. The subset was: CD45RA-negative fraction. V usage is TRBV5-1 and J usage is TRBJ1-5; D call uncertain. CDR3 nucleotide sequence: TGCGCCAGCAGCTTGGAGGGATCCAATCAGCCCCAGCATTTT. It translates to CASSLEGSNQPQHF. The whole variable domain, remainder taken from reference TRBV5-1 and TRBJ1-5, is KAGVTQTPRYLIKTRGQQVTLSCSPISGHRSVSWYQQTPGQGLQFLFEYFSETQRNKGNFPGRFSGRQFSNSRSEMNVSTLELGDSALYLCASSLEGSNQPQHFGDGTRLSIL.